Listed below are T cell receptor beta chains from one sample, sequenced in a study of T cells after yellow fever vaccination. One entry per CDR3 protein results from TCRdb running MiXCR on the 5' RACE reads. The sample has about 310,000 distinct CDR3 sequences, approximately 3.9% seen once. Sequencing used PBMCs, obtained on the day of the yellow fever booster vaccination. Receptor source: a man aged 18 to 30 who received the YFV17D yellow fever vaccine. CDR3s include the opening cysteine and the closing phenylalanine or tryptophan. A D gene is named only where the DNA matches it firmly. Expanded clones get a size class; other rows say once, few or many, or leave the size out.

D gene	clone size	V gene	J gene	CDR3 DNA	CDR3 protein
.	few	TRBV5-1	TRBJ1-1	TGCGCCAGCAGCTGGCGGGGTCCGAACACTGAAGCTTTCTTT	CASSWRGPNTEAFF
TRBD2	many	TRBV4-3	TRBJ2-5	TGCGCCAGCAGCCAAGATCTAGCGGGGGGCAGGAGGGGAGAGACCCAGTACTTC	CASSQDLAGGRRGETQYF
TRBD1	many	TRBV6-6	TRBJ1-5	TGTGCCAGCAACCAGGGACAGCGAGTCAATCAGCCCCAGCATTTT	CASNQGQRVNQPQHF
TRBD1	many	TRBV24-1	TRBJ2-3	TGTGCCACCGAGGGACAGAAGGATACGCAGTATTTT	CATEGQKDTQYF
TRBD2	.	TRBV5-1	TRBJ2-3	TGCGCCAGCAGCCCGGGAGGGAGGATCGTGGATACGCAGTATTTT	CASSPGGRIVDTQYF
.	few	TRBV5-1	TRBJ2-5	TGCGCCAGCAGCTTACAGGGTGGTTCCAAGGAGACCCAGTACTTC	CASSLQGGSKETQYF
TRBD2	many	TRBV7-3	TRBJ2-5	TGTGCCAGCAGCTCCACTAGCGGGGGCGGGGAGACCCAGTACTTC	CASSSTSGGGETQYF
.	few	TRBV29-1	TRBJ2-3	TGCAGCGTTGAAGTGGGCACAGATACGCAGTATTTT	CSVEVGTDTQYF
.	many	TRBV5-1	TRBJ2-5	TGCGCCAGCAGCTTGTCCCAGGGATGGAGGAGGGCTTGGGAGACCCAGTACTTC	CASSLSQGWRRAWETQYF
.	few	TRBV7-2	TRBJ2-5	TGTGCCAGCAGCTCCAGTGGCTACGTCCAAGAGACCCAGTACTTC	CASSSSGYVQETQYF
TRBD1	many	TRBV5-1	TRBJ2-4	TGCGCCAGCAGCTTGGCGGGGGGACAGGGGTTTCTAGCCAAAAACATTCAGTACTTC	CASSLAGGQGFLAKNIQYF
.	many	TRBV27	TRBJ2-5	TGTGCCAGCAGCCAAGCCGGCGAGACCCAGTACTTC	CASSQAGETQYF
.	few	TRBV4-2	TRBJ2-1	TGTGCCAGCAGCCAAGATCAGGACAGCTCAACCTACAATGAGCAGTTCTTC	CASSQDQDSSTYNEQFF
TRBD1	many	TRBV6-6	TRBJ2-3	TGTGCCAGCAGCCCGATGACAGGGGACAAAACAGATACGCAGTATTTT	CASSPMTGDKTDTQYF
.	few	TRBV20-1	TRBJ1-6	TGCAGTGCCCTGGACACGAGCTCCTATAATTCACCCCTCCACTTT	CSALDTSSYNSPLHF
.	few	TRBV6-2/TRBV6-3	TRBJ2-1	TGTGCCAGCAGTTACTCCTTCTACAATGAGCAGTTCTTC	CASSYSFYNEQFF
TRBD2	many	TRBV7-3	TRBJ2-1	TGTGCCAGCAGCCTTATAGCGGGGGGGCCTTCTGAGCAGTTCTTC	CASSLIAGGPSEQFF
.	.	TRBV9	TRBJ1-2	TGTGCCAGCAGCCCTAGGGGGGGGCGCATTCCTAACTATGGCTACACCTTC	CASSPRGGRIPNYGYTF
.	.	TRBV25-1	TRBJ2-5	TGTGCCAGCAGTGAATGGTCAGGCTGGGAGACCCAGTACTTC	CASSEWSGWETQYF
.	.	TRBV11-2	TRBJ2-2	TGTGCCAGCAGCTTAGATTACCAGGGAGGCACCGGGGAGCTGTTTTTT	CASSLDYQGGTGELFF
.	many	TRBV6-2/TRBV6-3	TRBJ1-5	TGTGCCAGCCGACCGCACCAGGACAGACGGGGACAGCCCCAGCATTTT	CASRPHQDRRGQPQHF
.	few	TRBV29-1	TRBJ1-1	TGCAGCGTTGAATCGGGGAACACTGAAGCTTTCTTT	CSVESGNTEAFF
.	many	TRBV10-3	TRBJ2-3	TGTGCCATCAGCTCCAGGGATTCAGATACGCAGTATTTT	CAISSRDSDTQYF
TRBD1	.	TRBV4-3	TRBJ1-1	TGCGCCAGCAGCCAAGATGGAGCAGGGGGAGACACTGAAGCTTTCTTT	CASSQDGAGGDTEAFF
.	.	TRBV27	TRBJ2-1	TGTGCCAGCAGTGTACTAGAGGGGTCCTACAATGAGCAGTTCTTC	CASSVLEGSYNEQFF
TRBD2	.	TRBV20-1	TRBJ2-1	TGCAGTGTCCCGCCGGGGAGGGCCTACAATGAGCAGTTCTTC	CSVPPGRAYNEQFF
.	.	TRBV20-1	TRBJ2-4	TGCAGTGCGGGCCCGGGGATCTCGAAAAACATTCAGTACTTC	CSAGPGISKNIQYF
.	few	TRBV15	TRBJ2-5	TGTGCCACCACAGACAGGCAAGCAGAGACCCAGTACTTC	CATTDRQAETQYF
TRBD2	few	TRBV20-1	TRBJ2-2	TGCAGTGCCAGGGAGGGGACTGTAGGGACCGGGGAGCTGTTTTTT	CSAREGTVGTGELFF
.	.	TRBV5-3	TRBJ2-6	TGTGCCAGAAGCCATGGTCGAGGGGAGAGGGAACCCGTCCTGACTTTC	CARSHGRGEREPVLTF
.	.	TRBV6-5	TRBJ1-2	TGTGCCAGCAGCCTACGATGGGGGCGCAGTGGCTACACCTTC	CASSLRWGRSGYTF
.	few	TRBV20-1	TRBJ2-1	TGCAGTGCTATGCCCGTAGAAGGGCTAGCACTCGAGCAGTTCTTC	CSAMPVEGLALEQFF
TRBD2	.	TRBV7-6	TRBJ2-5	TGTGCCAGCAGCCTGTGGGGTAGCGGGGGGCTCCAAGAGACCCAGTACTTC	CASSLWGSGGLQETQYF
TRBD1	many	TRBV5-1	TRBJ2-3	TGCGCCAGCATGGGACAGATGCCTTCCACGCAGTATTTT	CASMGQMPSTQYF
TRBD1	many	TRBV20-1	TRBJ1-2	TGCAGTGCTAGATGGGCGGGACAGGGTAACTATGGCTACACCTTC	CSARWAGQGNYGYTF
.	few	TRBV6-5	TRBJ1-1	TGTGCCAGCAGTTACGCCACTAACACTGAAGCTTTCTTT	CASSYATNTEAFF
TRBD2	many	TRBV12-3/TRBV12-4	TRBJ2-3	TGTGCCAGCAGTTTACCTTTTAGCGGGACCACAGATACGCAGTATTTT	CASSLPFSGTTDTQYF
.	many	TRBV7-9	TRBJ1-3	TGTGCCAGCATCCAAACGGGGAAGGGGCCCCGCTCTGGAAACACCATATATTTT	CASIQTGKGPRSGNTIYF
.	.	TRBV12-3/TRBV12-4	TRBJ1-1	TGTGCCAGCAGTACCTCGGGGCCCTTCACTGAAGCTTTCTTT	CASSTSGPFTEAFF
.	many	TRBV5-1	TRBJ2-3	TGCGCCAGCAGCCTTAGCCGGGGGCGTACAGATACGCAGTATTTT	CASSLSRGRTDTQYF
TRBD2	many	TRBV7-9	TRBJ2-3	TGTGCCAGCAGCTTAGCTGGCGGGGGGTCGGCAGATACGCAGTATTTT	CASSLAGGGSADTQYF
TRBD1	many	TRBV7-2	TRBJ2-5	TGTGCCAGCAGGGGGACAGGGGCCGACCCCTGGGGGCAAGAGACCCAGTACTTC	CASRGTGADPWGQETQYF
.	.	TRBV7-2	TRBJ1-2	TGTGCCAGCAGCTTGGTGCCGGTGACGGGGGACCCCTATGGCTACACCTTC	CASSLVPVTGDPYGYTF
.	many	TRBV5-6	TRBJ2-7	TGTGCCAGCACGTCAGACTTCTCCTACGAGCAGTACTTC	CASTSDFSYEQYF
.	many	TRBV7-9	TRBJ1-4	TGTGCCAGCGGCCCAAGAAATGAAAAACTGTTTTTT	CASGPRNEKLFF
.	few	TRBV28	TRBJ1-5	TGTGCCAGCAGTAACGGACTCCTGCTCAATCAGCCCCAGCATTTT	CASSNGLLLNQPQHF
.	few	TRBV28	TRBJ1-5	TGTGCCAGCAGTAGGACAGCCTCTGGTCATCAGCCCCAGCATTTT	CASSRTASGHQPQHF
.	many	TRBV6-1	TRBJ2-2	TGTGCCAGCAGTCCCGGGACTTTGAACACCGGGGAGCTGTTTTTT	CASSPGTLNTGELFF
TRBD1	many	TRBV4-3	TRBJ2-5	TGCGCCAGCAGCCAAGAGACAGGGGACGCACCCCAGTACTTC	CASSQETGDAPQYF
.	.	TRBV7-7	TRBJ2-5	TGTGCTAGCAGCTTAGGATCCCCGCCGGAGACCCAGTACTTC	CASSLGSPPETQYF
.	many	TRBV5-5	TRBJ1-2	TGTGCCAGCAGTGTTACAGGACATAAAACCTATGGCTACACCTTC	CASSVTGHKTYGYTF
TRBD1	few	TRBV27	TRBJ2-1	TGTGCCAGCAGTCTGCTGGGACAGGGGGGAGGTGAGCAGTTCTTC	CASSLLGQGGGEQFF
.	many	TRBV5-5	TRBJ2-5	TGTGCCAGCAGGCTCTTGAGTACAGGGACCCAGTACTTC	CASRLLSTGTQYF